This TCR beta chain stems from a study of metastatic and nonmetastatic thyroid tumors. Broader study findings: Within blood and tumor, benign nodules reportedly had significantly lower TCR beta diversity than malignant thyroid tumors did.

There were no patients who had received any treatment before thyroid surgery. The V and J ends lost 5 bases and 2 bases, in that order; junction bases with no gene match: 9. The CDR3 covers 15 residues. Germline V gene data show CDR1 as MNHNS and CDR2 as SASEGT. Via MiXCR, TCRdb re-called the PCR reads. This sample carries over 25,000 clones, 10% to 13% of them seen once, and the ten largest clones take roughly 16%. Many counts were recorded for this clone. Its antigen is unknown. The chain carries TRBV6-1 and TRBJ2-7; 7 nucleotides match TRBD1. The sample consisted of blood. This TCR was recovered from a female donor with papillary thyroid cancer or a benign thyroid nodule (not recorded which). Some clones in this sample may be carry-over from other donors' samples. CDR3 in amino acids: CASSHGDSSTYEQYF. CDR3 in DNA: TGTGCCAGCAGTCACGGGGACAGCAGTACCTACGAGCAGTACTTC.